Sequencing of this TCR beta chain was carried out in a study of graft-versus-host responses after intestinal transplantation. Across the study: Transplant types were multivisceral, liver-intestinal, or isolated intestinal. Anti-thymocyte globulin induction was given to all recipients, followed by tacrolimus and steroids for around three years.

Turning to this clone: Its matching antigen is unknown.

TCRdb keeps only in-frame clones here, not all; method: immunoSEQ multiplex PCR. The data show fewer than 20,000 clones, 60% to 80% seen once. Processed graft tissue released its intraepithelial and lamina propria lymphocytes. There are 16 residues in the CDR3. CDR1 and CDR2 from the germline V gene are LNHNV and YYDKDF (reference sequence). Study-level points and caveats: High graft-versus-host to host-versus-graft clonal ratios were found in allografts of patients who had graft-donor T cell macrochimerism. Analysis identified GvH clones in recipient marrow, with some appearing first in ileum or blood.

This clonotype originated in a human patient who received an intestinal transplant, so some T cells may come from the graft donor. The input for sequencing was ileum tissue, taken roughly 490 days after intestinal transplant. The chain recombines TRBV15 with TRBJ2-5, with TRBD1 matching over 8 bases. The J call may not be correct, given that the DNA end is closer to TRBJ2-7. The CDR3 here is CATSLDGPGGLHEQYF. The CDR3 DNA is TGTGCCACCAGCCTAGACGGCCCAGGGGGCCTGCACGAGCAGTACTTC.